A single T cell receptor beta chain is shown here with its context. The sample is drawn from a study of blood T cell repertoires in COVID-19. The overall study: COVID-19 samples collected from the United States, Italy and Spain covered acute and convalescent phases. Sample material is recorded as cDNA or gDNA derived from T cells, B-cell-depleted T cells, or PBMCs.

Original handling: Amplifying reference gene primers gave estimates of nucleated cell counts. Sequencing was performed with immunoSEQ multiplex PCR; in TCRdb, only in-frame clones are kept and a portion is missing. V, J and clone size reflect that table, while D and trimming were determined from the DNA. In the table there are approximately 220,000 clones, roughly nine tenths of which are singletons. With 3 bases clipped from V and 4 bases from J, the junction kept 2 bases outside the gene matches. This CDR3 comprises 15 residues. Germline V gives CDR1 LNHDA, CDR2 SQIVND (reference sequence). The specimen sequenced was peripheral blood. The chain has TRBV19 and TRBJ2-1; the match to TRBD2 covers 11 bases. This clonotype was sampled from a middle-aged man with acute or convalescent COVID-19. Here the CDR3 reads CASSMTSGEYNEQFF. In DNA form, the CDR3 reads TGTGCCAGTAGTATGACTAGCGGGGAGTACAATGAGCAGTTCTTC.